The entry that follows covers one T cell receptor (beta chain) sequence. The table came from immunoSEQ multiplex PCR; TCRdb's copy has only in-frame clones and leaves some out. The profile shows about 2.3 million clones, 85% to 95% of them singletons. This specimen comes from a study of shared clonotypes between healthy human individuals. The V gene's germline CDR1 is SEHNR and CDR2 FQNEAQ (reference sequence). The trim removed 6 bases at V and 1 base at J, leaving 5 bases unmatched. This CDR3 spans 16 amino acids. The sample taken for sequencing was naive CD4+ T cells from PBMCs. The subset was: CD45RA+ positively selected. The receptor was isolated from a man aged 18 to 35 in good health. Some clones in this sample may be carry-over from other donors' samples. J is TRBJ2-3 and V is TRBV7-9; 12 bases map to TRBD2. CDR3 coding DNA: TGTGCCAGCAGAATCCGGACTAGCGGGGGCACAGATACGCAGTATTTT. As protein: CASRIRTSGGTDTQYF. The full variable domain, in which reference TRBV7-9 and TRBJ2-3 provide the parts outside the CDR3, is DTGVSQNPRHKITKRGQNVTFRCDPISEHNRLYWYRQTLGQGPEFLTYFQNEAQLEKSRLLSDRFSAERPKGSFSTLEIQRTEQGDSAMYLCASRIRTSGGTDTQYFGPGTRLTVL.